The 7 T cell receptor beta chains in this list originate from one sample, sequenced in a study of blood T cell repertoires in COVID-19. Libraries were prepared by immunoSEQ multiplex PCR; TCRdb keeps only in-frame clonotypes and omits some of them. The table shows about 200,000 clones, with about 87% occurring only once. The sample was peripheral blood. These receptors originate from a man in his 60s with acute or convalescent COVID-19.

The chain has TRBV4-3 and TRBJ2-7, with 7 bases lining up with TRBD1. The germline V gene has CDR1 LGHNA and CDR2 YSLEER. Trimming at V came to 4 bases and at J to 3 bases, leaving 6 bases not matched to a gene. This CDR3 region has 14 residues. This chain's CDR3 is CASSRGQEYYEQYF. DNA of the CDR3: TGCGCCAGCAGCCGAGGACAGGAGTACTACGAGCAGTACTTC.

This clone was picked up a small number of times. The gene calls are TRBV10-1 and TRBJ2-1, with unresolved D. CDR3 length: 15 residues. Germline CDR1 is WNHNN and CDR2 is SYGVQD (reference sequence). Deletions cut 0 bases from V and 9 bases from J, with 15 bases between. In DNA, the CDR3 is TGCGCCAGCAGTGAGTCTACGCGTTCGGTCTCTGAGCAGTTCTTC. Protein product: CASSESTRSVSEQFF.

This sequence joins TRBV4-1 and TRBJ1-1; D may be TRBD1 (5 bases). This CDR3 is built from 15 residues. V gave up 3 bases and J gave up 6 bases, with 17 bases separating them. Germline loops: CDR1 MGHRA, CDR2 YSYEKL. CDR3: CASSHEIGGLAEAFF. The CDR3 region has the DNA TGCGCCAGCAGCCACGAAATTGGGGGACTCGCTGAAGCTTTCTTT.

The rearrangement uses TRBV9 and TRBJ1-2; 8 bases agree with TRBD1. V lost 0 bases and J lost 7; bases outside the gene matches: 2. Germline V CDR1 and CDR2: SGDLS, YYNGEE. The CDR3 has 13 amino acids. The CDR3 loop reads CASSVAGGLGYTF. In nucleotides, the CDR3 is TGTGCCAGCAGCGTAGCAGGGGGCCTTGGCTACACCTTC.

The V and J genes are TRBV4-1 and TRBJ2-7, with TRBD2 as a possible D gene (5 bases). CDR1 MGHRA and CDR2 YSYEKL come from the germline V gene. The CDR3 loop spans 14 amino acids. V was clipped by 3 bases and J by 1 base, with 10 bases between them. The DNA for the CDR3 is TGCGCCAGCAGCCATAAGACGGGATCCTACGAGCAGTACTTC. The encoded protein is CASSHKTGSYEQYF.

The chain links TRBV5-4 to TRBJ2-1; 12 nucleotides align to TRBD1. V was pared by 6 bases and J by 8 bases, with 9 bases of the junction left unmatched. Per germline, CDR1 SGHNT and CDR2 YYREEE (reference sequence). The length of the CDR3 is 15 residues. The CDR3 sequence: CASTKGTGGLDEQFF. CDR3 nucleotide sequence: TGTGCCAGCACAAAGGGGACAGGGGGCCTCGATGAGCAGTTCTTC.

CDR3 sequence: CASSHNVLASDEQFF. In DNA form, the CDR3 reads TGTGCCAGCAGCCACAACGTTCTAGCGTCCGATGAGCAGTTCTTC. The chain carries TRBV3-1 (or the pseudogene TRBV3-2) and TRBJ2-1; possible D gene TRBD2, 6 bases. V gave up 3 bases and J gave up 8 bases, with 17 bases separating them. The CDR3 runs to 15 residues. Germline CDR1 reads LGHDT; CDR2 reads YNNKEL (reference sequence).